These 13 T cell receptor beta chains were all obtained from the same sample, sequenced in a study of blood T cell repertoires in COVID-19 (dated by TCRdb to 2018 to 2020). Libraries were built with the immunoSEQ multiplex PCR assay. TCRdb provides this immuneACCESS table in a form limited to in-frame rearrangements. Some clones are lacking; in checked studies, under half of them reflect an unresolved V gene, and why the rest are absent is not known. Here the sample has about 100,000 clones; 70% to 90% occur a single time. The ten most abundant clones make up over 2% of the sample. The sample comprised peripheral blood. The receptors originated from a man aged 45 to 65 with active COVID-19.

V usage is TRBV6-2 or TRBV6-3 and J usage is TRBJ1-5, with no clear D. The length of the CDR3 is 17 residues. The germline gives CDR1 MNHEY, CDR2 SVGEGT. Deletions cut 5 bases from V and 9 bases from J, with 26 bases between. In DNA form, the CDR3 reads TGTGCCAGCAGTCCGACGGGTGGGCGGGGTCCAATCAGGCCCCAGCATTTT. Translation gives CASSPTGGRGPIRPQHF.

The CDR3 loop reads CASSELGIAGYTF. Here the CDR3 DNA reads TGTGCCAGCAGTGAACTCGGGATTGCAGGCTACACCTTC. The rearrangement links TRBV6-1 to TRBJ1-2; D ambiguous. Germline CDR1 MNHNS, CDR2 SASEGT. The CDR3 runs to 13 residues. Trimming took off 2 bases at V and 8 bases at J, with 12 bases between the two ends.

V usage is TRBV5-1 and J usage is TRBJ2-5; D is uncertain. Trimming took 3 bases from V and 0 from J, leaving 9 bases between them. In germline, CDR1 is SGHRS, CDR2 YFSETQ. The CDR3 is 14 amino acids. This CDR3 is CASSSQSYQETQYF. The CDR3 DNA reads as TGCGCCAGCAGCTCACAGAGTTACCAAGAGACCCAGTACTTC. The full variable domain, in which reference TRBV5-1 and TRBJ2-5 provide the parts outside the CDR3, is KAGVTQTPRYLIKTRGQQVTLSCSPISGHRSVSWYQQTPGQGLQFLFEYFSETQRNKGNFPGRFSGRQFSNSRSEMNVSTLELGDSALYLCASSSQSYQETQYFGPGTRLLVL.

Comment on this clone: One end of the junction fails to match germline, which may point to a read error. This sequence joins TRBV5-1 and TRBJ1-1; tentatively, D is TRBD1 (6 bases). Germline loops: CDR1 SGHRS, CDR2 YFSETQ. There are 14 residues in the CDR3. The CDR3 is CASSSRLWGPEATF. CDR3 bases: TGCGCCAGCAGCTCTCGTCTTTGGGGGCCTGAAGCCACCTTT.

The CDR3 region is CASSSGGTSGPYEQYF. The CDR3 DNA reads as TGTGCCAGCAGTTCTGGCGGGACTAGCGGACCCTACGAGCAGTACTTC. The J gene is TRBJ2-7, the V gene TRBV5-4; 11 bases are a match to TRBD2. The CDR3 has 16 residues. V was pared by 5 bases and J by 2 bases, with 9 bases of the junction left unmatched. CDR1 and CDR2 from the germline V gene are SGHNT and YYREEE (reference sequence).

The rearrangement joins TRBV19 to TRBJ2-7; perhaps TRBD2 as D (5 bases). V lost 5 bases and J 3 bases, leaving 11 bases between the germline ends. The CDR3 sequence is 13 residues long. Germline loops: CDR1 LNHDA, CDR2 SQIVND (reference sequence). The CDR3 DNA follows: TGTGCCAGTAGTGTCCCCGGAGGCTACGAGCAGTACTTC. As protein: CASSVPGGYEQYF.

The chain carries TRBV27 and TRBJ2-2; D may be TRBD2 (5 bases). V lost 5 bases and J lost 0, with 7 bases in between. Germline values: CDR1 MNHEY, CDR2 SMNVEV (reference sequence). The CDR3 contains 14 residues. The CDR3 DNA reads TGTGCCAGCAGTAGCGGTACGAACACCGGGGAGCTGTTTTTT. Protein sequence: CASSSGTNTGELFF.

The DNA of the CDR3 is TGTGCCAGTAATCCGACAGGGGTCGGGGAGCAGTTCTTC. Its translation is CASNPTGVGEQFF. The chain recombines TRBV19 with TRBJ2-1; 8 bases agree with TRBD1. The CDR3 totals 13 residues. V gave up 7 bases and J gave up 10 bases; unmatched junction bases: 9. Germline values: CDR1 LNHDA, CDR2 SQIVND (reference sequence).

CDR3 coding DNA: TGTGCCAGCAGTTTGAGGAGTCTATCCGATCAGCCCCAGCATTTT. Protein: CASSLRSLSDQPQHF. The gene calls are TRBV27 and TRBJ1-5; D not resolved. V was trimmed by 3 bases and J by 5 bases, leaving 14 bases between them. The CDR3 loop spans 15 amino acids. The germline V gene has CDR1 MNHEY and CDR2 SMNVEV (reference sequence).

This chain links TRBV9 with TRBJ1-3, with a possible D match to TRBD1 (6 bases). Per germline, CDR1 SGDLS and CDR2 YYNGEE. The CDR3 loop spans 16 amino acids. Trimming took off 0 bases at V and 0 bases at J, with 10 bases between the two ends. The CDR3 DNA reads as TGTGCCAGCAGCGTAGCCGGACAGAGCTCTGGAAACACCATATATTTT. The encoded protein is CASSVAGQSSGNTIYF.

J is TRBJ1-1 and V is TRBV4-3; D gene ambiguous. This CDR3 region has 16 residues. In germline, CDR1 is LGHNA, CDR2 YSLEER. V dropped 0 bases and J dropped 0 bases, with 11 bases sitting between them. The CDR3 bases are TGCGCCAGCAGCCAAGAAGAGGAGTACATGAACACTGAAGCTTTCTTT. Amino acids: CASSQEEEYMNTEAFF.

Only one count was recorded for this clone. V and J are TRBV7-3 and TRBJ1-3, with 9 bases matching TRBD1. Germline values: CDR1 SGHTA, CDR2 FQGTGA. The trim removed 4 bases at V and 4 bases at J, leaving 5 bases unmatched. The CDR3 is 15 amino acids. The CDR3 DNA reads TGTGCCAGCAGCTCGGGACAGGGCATCGGAAACACCATATATTTT. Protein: CASSSGQGIGNTIYF.

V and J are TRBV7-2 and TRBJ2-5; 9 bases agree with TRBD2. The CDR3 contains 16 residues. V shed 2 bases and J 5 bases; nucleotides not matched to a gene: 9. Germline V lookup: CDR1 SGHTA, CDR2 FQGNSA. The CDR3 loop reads CASSLLSSGAGETQYF. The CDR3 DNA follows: TGTGCCAGCAGCTTATTGTCTAGCGGGGCGGGTGAGACCCAGTACTTC.